This paragraph covers one T cell receptor (beta chain) sequence. Its cognate antigen is unknown. A second PCR of roughly 7 to 11 cycles used a sample-barcoded 5' primer and a J-beta primer mix. Every single cDNA molecule received a tag from a template-switch adaptor with 12 random nucleotides. TCRdb redid the calling of the 5' RACE reads with MiXCR, one entry per CDR3 protein. The sample yields 1.5 million to 2 million distinct CDR3 sequences, about 49% seen once. These data originate in a study of blood T cells in healthy people across ages. Study-wide points: Older individuals had lower TCR beta diversity per million T cells (the decline was roughly linear). Unsorted PBMCs prevented conclusive naive versus antigen-experienced comparison.

The receptor was derived from a woman aged 40 to 50 in good health. What was sequenced was blood.

The CDR3 is CSARVRGNYNEQFF. For the CDR3, the DNA is TGCAGTGCTAGAGTACGGGGGAACTACAATGAGCAGTTCTTC. The chain joins TRBV20-1 to TRBJ2-1, with a possible D match to TRBD2 (6 bases). V dropped 1 base and J dropped 3 bases, with 10 bases sitting between them. CDR1 and CDR2 (germline): DFQATT, SNEGSKA (reference sequence). The CDR3 covers 14 residues.